The 30 T cell receptor beta chains presented below share a single source sample, sequenced in a study of blood T cell repertoires in COVID-19. Sequencing was performed with immunoSEQ multiplex PCR; in TCRdb, only in-frame clones are kept and a portion is missing. The sample has 100,000 or so clones; approximately 91% are singletons. Sequencing was done on a sample of peripheral blood. Every receptor here comes from a man aged 18 to 30 with acute or convalescent COVID-19.

V is TRBV19 and J is TRBJ1-1; unclear D gene. V was cut by 0 bases and J by 7 bases, with 12 bases left in between. This CDR3 region has 14 residues. In germline, CDR1 is LNHDA, CDR2 SQIVND (reference sequence). Here the CDR3 reads CASSIDLFGSEAFF. CDR3 coding DNA: TGTGCCAGTAGTATAGATCTATTTGGGAGTGAAGCTTTCTTT.

The gene calls are TRBV6-5 and TRBJ1-6, with D possibly matching TRBD1 (6 bases). The CDR3 consists of 16 residues. V lost 0 bases and J lost 7, with 13 bases in between. Germline V gene data show CDR1 as MNHEY and CDR2 as SVGAGI. The CDR3 region is CASSYSNQGRNSPLHF. CDR3 bases: TGTGCCAGCAGTTACTCGAATCAGGGGCGGAATTCACCCCTCCACTTT.

CDR3 nucleotides: TGTGCCAGCAGTCTTGATGTACAGGGGGCTGGTGGCTACACCTTC. This gives the protein CASSLDVQGAGGYTF. The gene calls are TRBV6-5 and TRBJ1-2; 9 bases line up with TRBD1. The J segment lost 7 bases and the V segment lost 5 bases, leaving 11 bases of the junction unmatched. Germline V gene sequence: CDR1 MNHEY, CDR2 SVGAGI. The CDR3 is made up of 15 amino acids.

The V gene is TRBV6-5, the J gene TRBJ2-7, with D tentatively TRBD1 (7 bases). V was shortened by 7 bases and J by 3 bases, with 16 bases between the two germline ends. The CDR3 spans 14 residues. CDR1 and CDR2 (germline): MNHEY, SVGAGI. This CDR3 reads CASTGRGAYYEQYF. The DNA for the CDR3 is TGTGCCAGCACTGGCAGGGGGGCCTACTACGAGCAGTACTTC.

The V gene is TRBV18, the J gene TRBJ1-5; the D gene is possibly TRBD1 (5 bases). CDR3 length: 15 amino acids. Trimming removed 3 bases from V and 3 bases from J, with 12 bases in between. Looked up from germline, CDR1 is KGHSH and CDR2 is LQKENI. The CDR3: CASSPGRGNNQPQHF. The CDR3 coding sequence is TGTGCCAGCTCACCGGGAAGGGGTAACAATCAGCCCCAGCATTTT.

The chain carries TRBV3-1 (or the pseudogene TRBV3-2) and TRBJ2-4; 7 bases are shared with TRBD1. Per germline, CDR1 LGHDT and CDR2 YNNKEL (reference sequence). The CDR3 is 16 residues long. V was pared by 0 bases and J by 4 bases, with 6 bases of the junction left unmatched. The DNA for the CDR3 is TGTGCCAGCAGCCAAGACGTACAGGGGCTAAAAAACATTCAGTACTTC. Translating gives CASSQDVQGLKNIQYF.

This chain joins TRBV27 and TRBJ1-6; 9 positions agree with TRBD1. The trim removed 1 base at V and 7 bases at J, leaving 11 bases unmatched. The CDR3 sequence is 18 residues long. Germline CDR1 is MNHEY and CDR2 is SMNVEV (reference sequence). As DNA, the CDR3 is TGTGCCAGCAGTTTATTTTCCCGATTTGGGACAGGGAATTCACCCCTCCACTTT. Amino acids: CASSLFSRFGTGNSPLHF.

The rearrangement joins TRBV5-1 to TRBJ2-3; 12 nucleotides line up with TRBD1. The J segment lost 4 bases and the V segment lost 2 bases, leaving 2 bases of the junction unmatched. The CDR3 is 15 residues long. Germline V gene sequence: CDR1 SGHRS, CDR2 YFSETQ. For the CDR3, the DNA is TGCGCCAGCAGCTTAGGGACAGGGGGCGCAGATACGCAGTATTTT. This sequence encodes CASSLGTGGADTQYF.

V gene TRBV7-8 combines with J gene TRBJ1-4, with D possibly TRBD1 on 6 matching bases. V was clipped by 5 bases and J by 8 bases, with 21 bases between them. Per the germline V gene, CDR1 is SGHVS and CDR2 is FQNEAQ. The CDR3 length is 16 residues. This CDR3 is CASSTRTGRSAEKLFF. CDR3 bases: TGTGCCAGCAGCACCCGAACAGGGAGAAGTGCCGAAAAACTGTTTTTT. The variable domain in full, completed from reference TRBV7-8 and TRBJ1-4, reads GAGVSQSPRYKVAKRGQDVALRCDPISGHVSLFWYQQALGQGPEFLTYFQNEAQLDKSGLPSDRFFAERPEGSVSTLKIQRTQQEDSAVYLCASSTRTGRSAEKLFFGSGTQLSVL.

CDR3 sequence reads: CSDPDSLNEKLFF. For the CDR3, the DNA is TGCAGCGACCCGGACAGCCTTAATGAAAAACTGTTTTTT. The V and J genes are TRBV29-1 and TRBJ1-4; D may be TRBD1 (6 bases). The CDR3 has 13 amino acids. Germline CDR1 and CDR2: SQVTM and ANQGSEA. V lost 7 bases and J 4 bases, leaving 13 bases between the germline ends.

This CDR3 reads CASTGQGPNTGELFF. As DNA, the CDR3 is TGTGCCAGCACCGGGCAGGGGCCGAACACCGGGGAGCTGTTTTTT. The chain links TRBV6-5 to TRBJ2-2; D might be TRBD1 (6 bases). V lost 7 bases, J lost 0 bases, and 12 bases lay in between. In germline, CDR1 is MNHEY, CDR2 SVGAGI. This CDR3 comprises 15 residues.

The chain uses TRBV12-5 and TRBJ1-2; D not certain. In germline, CDR1 is LGHNT, CDR2 FRNRAP. The CDR3 length is 12 residues. V was trimmed by 1 base and J by 6 bases, leaving 6 bases between them. The CDR3 coding sequence is TGTGCTAGTGGTTTGGGCGGGGATGGCTACACCTTC. This gives the protein CASGLGGDGYTF.

J is TRBJ2-4 and V is TRBV19, with a tentative D call TRBD2 (8 bases). Trimming removed 5 bases at V and 9 bases at J, with 32 bases between. Germline CDR1 and CDR2: LNHDA and SQIVND (reference sequence). The CDR3 has 19 residues. CDR3 residues: CASSARGTGGPPPEVIQYF. The CDR3 region has the DNA TGTGCCAGTAGTGCCAGGGGGACGGGGGGGCCTCCCCCCGAGGTCATTCAGTACTTC.

This clone has just one count. The chain is built from TRBV14 and TRBJ2-1; the D gene is possibly TRBD2 (5 bases). Germline-derived CDR1 and CDR2 are SGHDN and FVKESK. CDR3 size: 16 residues. V lost 0 bases to trimming and J lost 7 bases, with 16 bases between them. CDR3 in DNA: TGTGCCAGCAGCCAAGACGGGGTAAGGTCGGGTAATGAGCAGTTCTTC. Translated, it gives CASSQDGVRSGNEQFF.

The J gene is TRBJ2-7, the V gene TRBV7-8; 9 nucleotides match TRBD1. In germline, CDR1 is SGHVS, CDR2 FQNEAQ. CDR3 length: 15 residues. V lost 3 bases and J lost 2; bases outside the gene matches: 5. As DNA, the CDR3 is TGTGCCAGCAGCTTCACCGGGACAGGGACCTACGAGCAGTACTTC. Amino acid sequence: CASSFTGTGTYEQYF.

This chain joins TRBV19 and TRBJ1-3, with D uncertain. Germline V gene sequence: CDR1 LNHDA, CDR2 SQIVND (reference sequence). There are 16 residues in the CDR3. Trimming took off 3 bases at V and 0 bases at J, with 12 bases between the two ends. DNA for the CDR3: TGTGCCAGTAGTATGCTTCAGTTCCTCTCTGGAAACACCATATATTTT. Translation: CASSMLQFLSGNTIYF.

The V call is TRBV19, the J call TRBJ2-7; D might be TRBD1 (6 bases). Looked up from germline, CDR1 is LNHDA and CDR2 is SQIVND (reference sequence). The CDR3 is 14 amino acids. Trimming cost V 5 bases and J 3 bases, with 14 bases left between them. The CDR3 loop reads CASSPQGNRYEQYF. The CDR3 DNA is TGTGCCAGTAGTCCTCAGGGGAATCGCTACGAGCAGTACTTC. The whole variable domain, filled in from reference TRBV19 and TRBJ2-7, reads DGGITQSPKYLFRKEGQNVTLSCEQNLNHDAMYWYRQDPGQGLRLIYYSQIVNDFQKGDIAEGYSVSREKKESFPLTVTSAQKNPTAFYLCASSPQGNRYEQYFGPGTRLTVT.

The chain uses TRBV19 and TRBJ1-2; 8 nucleotides line up with TRBD1. V gave up 6 bases and J gave up 2 bases; unmatched junction bases: 2. Germline V gene lookup returns CDR1 LNHDA and CDR2 SQIVND (reference sequence). CDR3 length: 13 residues. This CDR3 reads CASRRQGNYGYTF. The CDR3, as DNA: TGTGCCAGTAGACGACAGGGGAACTATGGCTACACCTTC.

Here the CDR3 DNA reads TGTGCCAGTAGTATACAGCGGGGTCGCGCGCTAACTAATGAAAAACTGTTTTTT. Amino acids: CASSIQRGRALTNEKLFF. The chain recombines TRBV19 with TRBJ1-4; D ambiguous. Germline lookup yields CDR1 LNHDA and CDR2 SQIVND (reference sequence). V shed 2 bases and J shed 1 base, with 17 bases lying between them. There are 18 residues in the CDR3. Variable domain in full (rest from reference TRBV19 and TRBJ1-4): DGGITQSPKYLFRKEGQNVTLSCEQNLNHDAMYWYRQDPGQGLRLIYYSQIVNDFQKGDIAEGYSVSREKKESFPLTVTSAQKNPTAFYLCASSIQRGRALTNEKLFFGSGTQLSVL.

This rearrangement joins TRBV9 to TRBJ1-2; 7 bases are shared with TRBD1. The V and J ends lost 4 bases and 4 bases, in that order; junction bases with no gene match: 7. CDR3 length equals 14 residues. Germline V lookup: CDR1 SGDLS, CDR2 YYNGEE. The CDR3 here is CASSPKGQSYGYTF. DNA of the CDR3: TGTGCCAGCAGCCCCAAGGGACAGTCCTATGGCTACACCTTC.

This clone was observed once. The chain carries TRBV19 and TRBJ1-2; TRBD1 is a possible D gene (5 bases). This CDR3 region has 14 residues. From germline, CDR1 is LNHDA and CDR2 SQIVND (reference sequence). V was pared by 1 base and J by 5 bases, with 11 bases between. CDR3 residues: CASSIAAGGYGYTF. The CDR3 nucleotides are TGTGCCAGTAGTATAGCCGCGGGGGGGTATGGCTACACCTTC.

The chain combines TRBV25-1 with TRBJ2-2; 9 bases are shared with TRBD1. Germline V CDR1 and CDR2: MGHDK, SYGVNS. Trimming removed 6 bases from V and 3 bases from J; junction bases left unmatched: 2. The CDR3 is made up of 14 amino acids. The CDR3 reads CASRRQGDTGELFF. For the CDR3, the DNA is TGTGCCAGCAGAAGACAGGGGGACACCGGGGAGCTGTTTTTT.

J is TRBJ1-6 and V is TRBV30, with D possibly matching TRBD1 (6 bases). The V end was cut by 0 bases, the J end by 10 bases, with 13 bases between. Germline V CDR1 and CDR2: GTSNPN, SVGIG (reference sequence). This CDR3 spans 14 amino acids. CDR3 protein: CAWSVSGGGSPLHF. Here the CDR3 DNA reads TGTGCCTGGAGTGTTAGTGGGGGCGGCTCACCCCTCCACTTT. Full variable domain (remainder filled in from reference TRBV30 and TRBJ1-6): SQTIHQWPATLVQPVGSPLSLECTVEGTSNPNLYWYRQAAGRGLQLLFYSVGIGQISSEVPQNLSASRPQDRQFILSSKKLLLSDSGFYLCAWSVSGGGSPLHFGNGTRLTVT.

The chain has TRBV10-3 and TRBJ2-7, with 10 bases identical to TRBD2. CDR3 length: 16 residues. The V segment lost 0 bases and the J segment 2 bases; nucleotides outside the gene matches: 4. Per germline, CDR1 ENHRY and CDR2 SYGVKD. CDR3 amino acids: CAISESILAGPYEQYF. DNA of the CDR3: TGTGCCATCAGTGAGTCGATACTAGCGGGGCCCTACGAGCAGTACTTC.

The rearrangement links TRBV18 to TRBJ1-1, with unresolved D. The CDR3 sequence is 14 residues long. V was shortened by 3 bases and J by 0 bases, with 8 bases between the two germline ends. Germline CDR1 KGHSH, CDR2 LQKENI. The chain's CDR3 is CASSPAFLNTEAFF. CDR3 nucleotide sequence: TGTGCCAGCTCACCTGCGTTCTTGAACACTGAAGCTTTCTTT.

The chain employs TRBV6-1 and TRBJ2-2, with D tentatively TRBD1 (6 bases). Trimming removed 2 bases at V and 3 bases at J, with 13 bases between. Looked up from germline, CDR1 is MNHNS and CDR2 is SASEGT. CDR3 length: 16 residues. The CDR3 nucleotides read TGTGCCAGCAGTGAATACGAGGGGGTGGACACCGGGGAGCTGTTTTTT. This translates into CASSEYEGVDTGELFF.

This clone was observed a handful of times. The rearrangement uses TRBV28 and TRBJ1-5, with 7 bases that match TRBD1. J was trimmed by 2 bases and V by 1 base; bases with no gene match: 2. Germline assignment: CDR1 MDHEN and CDR2 SYDVKM. CDR3 size: 15 residues. The CDR3 sequence: CASSLFTGGNQPQHF. The CDR3 region has the DNA TGTGCCAGCAGTTTATTCACAGGGGGCAATCAGCCCCAGCATTTT.

The chain uses TRBV2 and TRBJ2-5; D unclear. This CDR3 has 15 residues. The ends were cut back, 4 bases at V and 2 bases at J, with 14 bases in the middle. The germline V gene has CDR1 SNHLY and CDR2 FYNNEI. As DNA, the CDR3 is TGTGCCAGCAGTGGAGAAGAACTTCAACAAGAGACCCAGTACTTC. This gives the protein CASSGEELQQETQYF.

Only one count was recorded for this clone. V and J are TRBV27 and TRBJ1-3; D not resolved. The germline V and J ends were trimmed by 2 bases and 8 bases, with 13 bases remaining between them. The CDR3 is 14 amino acids. The germline gives CDR1 MNHEY, CDR2 SMNVEV (reference sequence). CDR3 DNA sequence: TGTGCCAGCAGTTTACGAGGGAACTCAGACACCATATATTTT. Translating it yields CASSLRGNSDTIYF.

The chain is built from TRBV5-1 and TRBJ1-2, with 8 bases fitting TRBD1. CDR3 length: 16 amino acids. Germline loops: CDR1 SGHRS, CDR2 YFSETQ. J gave up 5 bases and V 4 bases, and 13 bases lay outside the gene matches. In nucleotides, the CDR3 is TGCGCCAGCAGCGACATCACGGACAGGGAGGAATATGGCTACACCTTC. Protein sequence: CASSDITDREEYGYTF.